This TCR beta chain was recorded in a study of CD8 T cells in Susac syndrome. Whole-study findings and limits: Individuals included in the TCR sequencing and HLA analysis were acknowledged by the study to be relatively few in number.

The germline V and J ends were trimmed by 7 bases and 9 bases, with 13 bases remaining between them. CDR1 and CDR2 from the germline V gene are MNHEY and SMNVEV (reference sequence). The CDR3 has 12 residues. Sequencing targeted TCR beta in T cells from blood (CD8+ and CD4+). Negative isolation yielded the CD8+ and CD4+ T cells, while FACS enriched the TEMRA cells. As concerns this clonotype: The antigen remains unidentified.

Random hexamers served to reverse transcribe roughly 0.5 to 1 ug RNA. Coverage of TCR beta CDR3 amplification by immunoSEQ multiplex PCR extended to 54 Vbeta and 13 Jbeta. TCRdb fed the immunoSEQ multiplex PCR reads into MiXCR, producing one record per CDR3 protein. The table includes roughly 200,000 distinct CDR3 sequences, 90% to 97% detected once. The chain employs TRBV27 and TRBJ1-5; no reliable D call. Input material: CD4+ T cells from PBMCs. This receptor was identified in a human donor with multiple sclerosis. The CDR3 region has the DNA TGTGCCAGCACCCCACTGGGGAGGCCCCAGCATTTT. Encoded protein: CASTPLGRPQHF.